This T cell receptor beta chain was found in a study of vaccination effects on CD4 cells after COVID-19. Turning to the study itself: Two doses of BNT162b2 or mRNA-1273 vaccine were administered to participants. Study conclusions and caveats: Late in the post-vaccination period, infection-induced and vaccine-induced clones underwent marked clonal contraction.

About this clone: What it recognizes is unknown.

Antigen-specific CD4+ T cells expanded by the ViraFEST assay with viral peptide pools were then sequenced. Between days 9 and 10 of culture, CD4+ T cells were separated out. Wells each received two million PBMC, cultured with approximately 10 IU/ml IL-2 and 8.5 to 10 ug/ml peptides. Profiling relied on immunoSEQ multiplex PCR, and the TCRdb table lists in-frame clones only, not all of them. The data hold about 20,000 clones, with 70% observed a single time. The CDR3 is 12 residues long. Germline V gene lookup returns CDR1 SNHLY and CDR2 FYNNEI. V was clipped by 5 bases and J by 4 bases, with 5 bases between them.

Source: CD4+ T cells from PBMCs cultured with HCoV-229E spike peptides, taken before COVID-19 vaccination. The source is a human donor who received a COVID-19 vaccine. The genes are TRBV2 and TRBJ2-2; D is unclear. The CDR3 sequence: CASSQSTGELFF. The CDR3, as DNA: TGTGCCAGCAGTCAGTCCACCGGGGAGCTGTTTTTT.